The rows below give T cell receptor beta chains drawn from one sample of a study of CD8 T cells in ankylosing spondylitis. TCRdb itself ran the 5' RACE reads through MiXCR, one entry per CDR3 protein. The sample lists around 300,000 distinct CDR3 sequences; 11% were seen once. The sample consisted of blood, either unsorted or a sorted T cell fraction (not recorded which). The receptor source for this set is a female donor with ankylosing spondylitis or in good health (not recorded which). The CDR3 runs from the conserved cysteine through the conserved F or W. D genes are given only for firm matches. Clone size is given for some rows only: seen once, a few or many times, or a class if the clone is expanded.

abundance: many; j_gene: TRBJ2-1; v_gene: TRBV20-1; d_gene: TRBD2; CDR3aa: CSARLAGGSYNEQFF; CDR3nt: TGCAGTGCCAGACTAGCGGGGGGCTCCTACAATGAGCAGTTCTTC
abundance: many; j_gene: TRBJ2-2; v_gene: TRBV9; d_gene: TRBD1; CDR3aa: CASSVAGQGAGNTGELFF; CDR3nt: TGTGCCAGCAGCGTAGCGGGACAGGGGGCGGGGAACACCGGGGAGCTGTTTTTT
abundance: -; j_gene: TRBJ2-5; v_gene: TRBV12-3/TRBV12-4; d_gene: TRBD1; CDR3aa: CASTPTGAKAQYF; CDR3nt: TGTGCCAGCACCCCGACAGGGGCGAAGGCCCAGTACTTC
abundance: few; j_gene: TRBJ2-3; v_gene: TRBV5-1; d_gene: TRBD2; CDR3aa: CASSLTSGGFDTQYF; CDR3nt: TGCGCCAGCAGCTTGACTAGCGGGGGGTTTGATACGCAGTATTTT
abundance: few; j_gene: TRBJ2-1; v_gene: TRBV19; d_gene: -; CDR3aa: CASSIIPGRDEQFF; CDR3nt: TGTGCCAGTAGTATCATTCCAGGGCGGGATGAGCAGTTCTTC
abundance: -; j_gene: TRBJ1-1; v_gene: TRBV28; d_gene: -; CDR3aa: CASRSEGILAFF; CDR3nt: TGTGCCAGCAGGTCGGAGGGCATCCTGGCTTTCTTT
abundance: many; j_gene: TRBJ2-1; v_gene: TRBV11-2; d_gene: -; CDR3aa: CASRLTGLYNEQFF; CDR3nt: TGTGCCAGCAGATTGACCGGGCTTTACAATGAGCAGTTCTTC
abundance: -; j_gene: TRBJ1-1; v_gene: TRBV19; d_gene: -; CDR3aa: CASTPGTMNTEAFF; CDR3nt: TGTGCCAGTACCCCGGGGACAATGAACACTGAAGCTTTCTTT
abundance: many; j_gene: TRBJ2-1; v_gene: TRBV6-1; d_gene: -; CDR3aa: CASSPLEGWHNEQFF; CDR3nt: TGTGCCAGCAGCCCCTTGGAGGGGTGGCACAATGAGCAGTTCTTC
abundance: many; j_gene: TRBJ1-1; v_gene: TRBV5-4; d_gene: TRBD1; CDR3aa: CASSPRTGYTEAFF; CDR3nt: TGTGCCAGCAGCCCCAGGACAGGGTACACTGAAGCTTTCTTT
abundance: many; j_gene: TRBJ1-2; v_gene: TRBV5-1; d_gene: -; CDR3aa: CASRPEQGYGYTF; CDR3nt: TGCGCCAGCAGGCCAGAACAGGGCTATGGCTACACCTTC
abundance: many; j_gene: TRBJ2-3; v_gene: TRBV5-1; d_gene: TRBD2; CDR3aa: CASSPGLPSLSQYF; CDR3nt: TGCGCCAGCAGCCCGGGACTACCCTCATTGTCGCAGTATTTT
abundance: many; j_gene: TRBJ2-1; v_gene: TRBV6-1; d_gene: -; CDR3aa: CASRISPRRGYEQFF; CDR3nt: TGTGCCAGCAGGATAAGTCCCCGTCGGGGGTATGAGCAGTTCTTC
abundance: many; j_gene: TRBJ2-1; v_gene: TRBV10-3; d_gene: -; CDR3aa: CAISGSRNEQFF; CDR3nt: TGTGCCATCAGTGGGTCCAGAAATGAGCAGTTCTTC
abundance: many; j_gene: TRBJ2-1; v_gene: TRBV19; d_gene: TRBD2; CDR3aa: CASKGTSPNEQFF; CDR3nt: TGTGCCAGTAAGGGGACTAGCCCCAATGAGCAGTTCTTC